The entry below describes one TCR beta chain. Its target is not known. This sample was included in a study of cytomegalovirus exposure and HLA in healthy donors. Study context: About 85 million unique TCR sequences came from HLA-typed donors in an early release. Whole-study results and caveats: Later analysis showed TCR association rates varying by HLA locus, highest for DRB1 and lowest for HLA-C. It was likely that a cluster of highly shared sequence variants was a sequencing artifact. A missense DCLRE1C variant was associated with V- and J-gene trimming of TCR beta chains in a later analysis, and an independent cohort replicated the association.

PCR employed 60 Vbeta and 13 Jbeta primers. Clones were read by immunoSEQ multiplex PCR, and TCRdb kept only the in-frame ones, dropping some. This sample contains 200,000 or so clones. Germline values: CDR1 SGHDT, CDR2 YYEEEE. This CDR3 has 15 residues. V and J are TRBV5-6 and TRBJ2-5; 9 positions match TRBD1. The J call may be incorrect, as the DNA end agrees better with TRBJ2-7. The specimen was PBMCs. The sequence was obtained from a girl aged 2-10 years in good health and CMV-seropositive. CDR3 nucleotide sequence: TGTGCCAGCAGCTTTGCACCCGGGACAGGGTACGAGCAGTACTTC. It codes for CASSFAPGTGYEQYF.